This T cell receptor (beta chain) is from a study of STAT5B mutations in CD4+ large granular lymphocyte leukemia. General study findings and limits: Patient CD4-sorted repertoires stayed more clonal than healthy ones after leukemic-clone removal. Compared with healthy controls (2/35), patient top clones favored TRBV06 (8/27). Main leukemic clonotypes were patient-specific, but approximately 25% appeared at low frequency elsewhere.

About this clone: The antigen is not known.

Sequencing was at survey level. The protocol was immunoSEQ multiplex PCR, while the TCRdb copy is restricted to in-frame clones and leaves out a portion. The sample has around 25,000 clones, more than 70% seen once. Germline V gene data show CDR1 as SNHLY and CDR2 as FYNNEI. With 6 bases clipped from V and 6 bases from J, the junction kept 9 bases outside the gene matches. CDR3 length: 14 residues. The chain links TRBV2 to TRBJ2-7, with 9 positions matching TRBD1. Sequenced sample: CD4+ T cells from blood buffy coats. This clonotype was obtained from a human donor in good health. CDR3 DNA sequence: TGTGCCAGCAGCCGGGACAGGGAGGTGGGCGAGCAGTACTTC. Its protein is CASSRDREVGEQYF.